The 21 T cell receptor beta chains below come from one sample, sequenced in a study of blood T cell repertoires in COVID-19. Profiling relied on immunoSEQ multiplex PCR, and the TCRdb table lists in-frame clones only, not all of them. In the table there are under 300,000 clones, over 75% of which are singletons. The sequenced material came from peripheral blood. The source is a woman aged 25 to 39 with acute or convalescent COVID-19.

The rearrangement links TRBV5-5 to TRBJ1-1, with TRBD1 matching over 10 bases. The CDR3 extends over 14 amino acids. Germline V gives CDR1 SGHKS, CDR2 YYEKEE (reference sequence). V lost 5 bases, J lost 4 bases, and 5 bases stayed unmatched. CDR3 nucleotides: TGTGCCAGCAGTATGACAGGGGGCCGCACTGAAGCTTTCTTT. It codes for CASSMTGGRTEAFF.

The V gene is TRBV6-1, the J gene TRBJ2-3; D gene unclear. CDR1 and CDR2 from the germline V gene are MNHNS and SASEGT. V was trimmed by 8 bases and J by 3 bases, leaving 15 bases between them. The CDR3 is 14 amino acids. The CDR3 is CASGRLDFTDTQYF. CDR3 nucleotides: TGTGCCAGCGGAAGACTGGATTTTACAGATACGCAGTATTTT.

The chain couples TRBV4-3 to TRBJ1-2, with D possibly matching TRBD1 (6 bases). The CDR3 is made up of 14 amino acids. V was trimmed by 3 bases and J by 4 bases, leaving 12 bases between them. Per germline, CDR1 LGHNA and CDR2 YSLEER. CDR3 sequence (DNA): TGCGCCAGCAGCCAGCAACAGGGAGTCTATGGCTACACCTTC. This codes for CASSQQQGVYGYTF.

This chain links TRBV5-5 with TRBJ1-5; D is undetermined. In germline, CDR1 is SGHKS, CDR2 YYEKEE (reference sequence). The CDR3 contains 12 residues. Trimming pared 4 bases from V and 6 bases from J, leaving 8 bases between. The CDR3 DNA sequence: TGTGCCAGCAGCATTAACAGTCAGCCCCAGCATTTT. Its translation is CASSINSQPQHF.

The V and J genes are TRBV10-1 and TRBJ1-1, with D tentatively TRBD1 (5 bases). The CDR3 length is 13 residues. The V and J ends lost 6 bases and 5 bases respectively, with 13 bases between them. Germline CDR1 and CDR2: WNHNN and SYGVQD (reference sequence). The CDR3 loop is CASSRQKTTEAFF. In DNA, the CDR3 is TGCGCCAGCAGCCGACAGAAAACAACTGAAGCTTTCTTT.

The chain recombines TRBV19 with TRBJ2-2, with D possibly being TRBD2 (5 bases). Germline V gives CDR1 LNHDA, CDR2 SQIVND (reference sequence). Between the trimmed V and J ends, which lost 3 bases and 0 bases, there was a span of 8 bases. The CDR3 is 15 residues long. The CDR3 DNA is TGTGCCAGTAGTATTCGGGATGCGAACACCGGGGAGCTGTTTTTT. Its translation is CASSIRDANTGELFF.

V gene TRBV11-2 combines with J gene TRBJ2-5; TRBD2 agrees at 8 bases. Germline V CDR1 and CDR2: SGHAT, FQNNGV. The V gene end was trimmed by 6 bases and the J gene end by 5 bases; junction bases not matched to a gene: 11. The CDR3 runs 15 residues. Here the CDR3 reads CASSGGVAGSETQYF. The CDR3 nucleotides read TGTGCCAGCAGTGGAGGGGTAGCGGGAAGTGAGACCCAGTACTTC. The entire variable domain, with the rest obtained from reference TRBV11-2 and TRBJ2-5, is as follows: EAGVAQSPRYKIIEKRQSVAFWCNPISGHATLYWYQQILGQGPKLLIQFQNNGVVDDSQLPKDRFSAERLKGVDSTLKIQPAKLEDSAVYLCASSGGVAGSETQYFGPGTRLLVL.

Points on this clone: Distinct nucleotide sequences in the sample also encode this CDR3. V and J are TRBV6-1 and TRBJ1-5, with a weak D call TRBD1 (5 bases). Trimming took off 3 bases at V and 2 bases at J, with 8 bases between the two ends. CDR3 length: 14 residues. CDR1 and CDR2 from the germline V gene are MNHNS and SASEGT. CDR3 DNA sequence: TGTGCCAGCAGTGACCAGGGTGGCAATCAGCCCCAGCATTTT. It specifies CASSDQGGNQPQHF.

The chain has TRBV5-1 and TRBJ2-3; 7 nucleotides align to TRBD2. CDR3 length: 14 residues. Trimming removed 5 bases from V and 3 bases from J; junction bases left unmatched: 6. Germline values: CDR1 SGHRS, CDR2 YFSETQ. This CDR3 is CASSGLAETDTQYF. CDR3 sequence (DNA): TGCGCCAGCAGTGGGCTAGCGGAAACAGATACGCAGTATTTT.

The chain couples TRBV5-1 to TRBJ1-1, with TRBD1 identical over 9 bases. From germline, CDR1 is SGHRS and CDR2 YFSETQ. V was clipped by 3 bases and J by 4 bases; unmatched bases: 7. The CDR3 has 15 amino acids. The CDR3 DNA reads TGCGCCAGCAGCTGGGAACAGGGGGCGCGCACTGAAGCTTTCTTT. It yields the protein CASSWEQGARTEAFF. Drawing the rest from reference TRBV5-1 and TRBJ1-1, the complete variable domain is KAGVTQTPRYLIKTRGQQVTLSCSPISGHRSVSWYQQTPGQGLQFLFEYFSETQRNKGNFPGRFSGRQFSNSRSEMNVSTLELGDSALYLCASSWEQGARTEAFFGQGTRLTVV.

J is TRBJ2-3 and V is TRBV7-8, with 8 bases identical to TRBD2. The CDR3 loop spans 16 amino acids. J gave up 4 bases and V 3 bases, and 9 bases lay outside the gene matches. Germline V gene data show CDR1 as SGHVS and CDR2 as FQNEAQ. This CDR3 is CASSLTTSVFADTQYF. In nucleotides, the CDR3 is TGTGCCAGCAGCTTGACGACTAGCGTGTTTGCAGATACGCAGTATTTT.

A word on this clone: This CDR3 is also generated by other DNA sequences in the sample. The chain combines TRBV5-4 with TRBJ2-7; 13 positions match TRBD2. CDR1 is SGHNT and CDR2 is YYREEE in the germline V gene (reference sequence). The CDR3 extends over 15 amino acids. Trimming at V came to 4 bases and at J to 4 bases, leaving 5 bases not matched to a gene. CDR3 bases: TGTGCCAGCAGCCGAACTAGCGGGAGGGTGTACGAGCAGTACTTC. Amino acids: CASSRTSGRVYEQYF. The full variable domain, rest sourced from reference TRBV5-4 and TRBJ2-7, is ETGVTQSPTHLIKTRGQQVTLRCSSQSGHNTVSWYQQALGQGPQFIFQYYREEENGRGNFPPRFSGLQFPNYSSELNVNALELDDSALYLCASSRTSGRVYEQYFGPGTRLTVT.

The chain uses TRBV5-4 and TRBJ1-4; a possible D gene is TRBD1 (6 bases). V was cut by 5 bases and J by 0 bases, with 17 bases left in between. CDR1 and CDR2 (germline): SGHNT, YYREEE (reference sequence). This CDR3 comprises 17 residues. CDR3 coding DNA: TGTGCCAGCAGTCAGGGGAAGGACCTACCAACTAATGAAAAACTGTTTTTT. It specifies CASSQGKDLPTNEKLFF.

The rearrangement links TRBV2 to TRBJ2-2; no definite D call. Trimming cost V 4 bases and J 4 bases, with 13 bases left between them. The CDR3 runs to 15 residues. Germline CDR1 reads SNHLY; CDR2 reads FYNNEI. For the CDR3, the DNA is TGTGCCAGCAGTGCATCGCGGTCAAGCACCGGGGAGCTGTTTTTT. Protein: CASSASRSSTGELFF.

The genes are TRBV21-1 and TRBJ2-2; the table assigns TRBD2, which was not confirmed against the DNA. TRBV21-1 is deemed a pseudogene. CDR3 length equals 19 residues. CDR3 protein: CASSKVLAAGDRKTGELFF. CDR3 DNA: TGTGCCAGCAGCAAAGTTTTGGCAGCGGGAGACCGGAAGACCGGGGAGCTGTTTTTT.

The V and J genes are TRBV7-8 and TRBJ1-3; D unclear. This CDR3 comprises 13 residues. CDR1 and CDR2 from the germline V gene are SGHVS and FQNEAQ. V lost 3 bases and J 4 bases, leaving 7 bases between the germline ends. CDR3: CASSFNEGNTIYF. For the CDR3, the DNA is TGTGCCAGCAGCTTTAACGAGGGAAACACCATATATTTT.

This clone was counted a single time. The rearrangement links TRBV27 to TRBJ1-1; 8 nucleotides match TRBD1. The CDR3 sequence is 14 residues long. The junction had 6 bases not matched to a gene; V was cut back by 6 bases and J by 3 bases. Germline V CDR1 and CDR2: MNHEY, SMNVEV (reference sequence). CDR3 protein: CASRGDRGDTEAFF. The CDR3 nucleotides are TGTGCCAGCAGGGGTGACAGGGGAGACACTGAAGCTTTCTTT.

The rearrangement links TRBV7-9 to TRBJ1-3; D remains unclear. Germline loops: CDR1 SEHNR, CDR2 FQNEAQ (reference sequence). CDR3 length: 14 residues. With 0 bases removed from V and 0 bases from J, the gap between germline ends came to 3 bases. The CDR3 loop is CASSLAASGNTIYF. The DNA for the CDR3 is TGTGCCAGCAGCTTAGCAGCCTCTGGAAACACCATATATTTT. Looking up the rest from reference TRBV7-9 and TRBJ1-3 gives the full variable domain: DTGVSQNPRHKITKRGQNVTFRCDPISEHNRLYWYRQTLGQGPEFLTYFQNEAQLEKSRLLSDRFSAERPKGSFSTLEIQRTEQGDSAMYLCASSLAASGNTIYFGEGSWLTVV.

The rearrangement joins TRBV7-3 to TRBJ2-1, with 11 bases lining up with TRBD2. J gave up 0 bases and V 3 bases, and 7 bases lay outside the gene matches. Germline V gives CDR1 SGHTA, CDR2 FQGTGA. The CDR3 extends over 18 amino acids. CDR3 sequence: CASSFLAGGPSSYNEQFF. The CDR3, as DNA: TGTGCCAGCAGCTTTCTAGCGGGAGGACCAAGCTCCTACAATGAGCAGTTCTTC.

The CDR3 here is CAARRQGENTGELFF. Here the CDR3 DNA reads TGTGCCGCGAGAAGACAGGGGGAGAACACCGGGGAGCTGTTTTTT. The V gene is TRBV24-1, the J gene TRBJ2-2; 9 bases align to TRBD1. Trimming cost V 12 bases and J 1 base; bases outside gene matches: 8. The CDR3 length is 15 residues. Germline V gene data show CDR1 as KGHDR and CDR2 as SFDVKD.

The chain recombines TRBV5-1 with TRBJ1-4; no reliable D call. The CDR3 length is 15 residues. The V gene's germline CDR1 is SGHRS and CDR2 YFSETQ. Trimming stripped 4 bases from V and 5 bases from J, with 15 bases between. The CDR3 loop is CASSPEDGRNEKLFF. The CDR3 DNA sequence: TGCGCCAGCAGCCCGGAGGACGGCAGAAATGAAAAACTGTTTTTT. Supplemented by reference TRBV5-1 and TRBJ1-4, the full variable domain reads KAGVTQTPRYLIKTRGQQVTLSCSPISGHRSVSWYQQTPGQGLQFLFEYFSETQRNKGNFPGRFSGRQFSNSRSEMNVSTLELGDSALYLCASSPEDGRNEKLFFGSGTQLSVL.